This is a list of T cell receptor beta chains from one sample in a study of cytomegalovirus exposure and HLA in healthy donors. Sequenced by immunoSEQ multiplex PCR; TCRdb stores in-frame clones only, minus some. The sample records 130,000 to 150,000 clones, 88% being singletons. The material sequenced was PBMCs. Receptors originate from a woman younger than 35 in good health and CMV-seropositive. CDR3s include the opening cysteine and the closing phenylalanine or tryptophan. A D gene is named only where the DNA matches it firmly. Part of the rows lack a size; the others show once, few, many or a class for expanded clones.

>NA|NA|TRBV5-1|TRBJ1-2
CASSDNNRGYTF
TGCGCCAGCAGCGATAATAACAGGGGCTACACCTTC
>NA|NA|TRBV5-1|TRBJ2-5
CASSLVADQETQYF
TGCGCCAGCAGCTTGGTAGCCGACCAAGAGACCCAGTACTTC
>NA|NA|TRBV2|TRBJ2-7
CASNYGGEQYF
TGTGCCAGCAATTACGGGGGAGAGCAGTACTTC
>NA|TRBD1|TRBV6-5|TRBJ2-1
CASSYGQGSYNEQFF
TGTGCCAGCAGTTACGGACAGGGCTCCTACAATGAGCAGTTCTTC
>NA|NA|TRBV7-9|TRBJ2-1
CASSYTGEQFF
TGTGCCAGCAGCTACACGGGTGAGCAGTTCTTC
>few|NA|TRBV5-4|TRBJ1-2
CASSLPGTDGYTF
TGTGCCAGCAGCTTGCCGGGTACGGATGGCTACACCTTC
>NA|NA|TRBV4-3|TRBJ2-3
CASSQASGADTQYF
TGCGCCAGCAGCCAGGCTTCGGGGGCAGATACGCAGTATTTT
>NA|NA|TRBV7-9|TRBJ2-7
CASSLESAYEQYF
TGTGCCAGCAGCTTAGAATCCGCGTACGAGCAGTACTTC
>NA|NA|TRBV7-9|TRBJ1-1
CASSADRAGWDTEAFF
TGTGCCAGCTCGGCGGATAGGGCAGGGTGGGACACTGAAGCTTTCTTT
>NA|TRBD1|TRBV5-1|TRBJ2-2
CASGQGNTGELFF
TGCGCCAGCGGACAGGGGAACACCGGGGAGCTGTTTTTT
>NA|NA|TRBV6-1|TRBJ1-1
CASSESRTVKAFF
TGTGCCAGCAGTGAATCCCGGACAGTCAAAGCTTTCTTT
>NA|NA|TRBV10-3|TRBJ1-2
CAIGRRSYGYTF
TGTGCCATCGGGCGACGGTCCTATGGCTACACCTTC
>NA|NA|TRBV4-3|TRBJ2-1
CASSQDRSGPSSYNEQFF
TGCGCCAGCAGCCAAGATCGAAGCGGGCCAAGCTCCTACAATGAGCAGTTCTTC